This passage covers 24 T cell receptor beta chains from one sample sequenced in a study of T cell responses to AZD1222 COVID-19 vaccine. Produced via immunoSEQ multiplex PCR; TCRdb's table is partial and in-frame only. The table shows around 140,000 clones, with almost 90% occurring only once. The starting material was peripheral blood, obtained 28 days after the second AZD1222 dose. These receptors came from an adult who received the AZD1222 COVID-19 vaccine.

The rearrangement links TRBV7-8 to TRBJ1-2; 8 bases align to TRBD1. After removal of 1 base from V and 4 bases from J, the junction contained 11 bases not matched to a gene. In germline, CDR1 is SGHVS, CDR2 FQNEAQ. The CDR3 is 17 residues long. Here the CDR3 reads CASSLGAGGQGAYGYTF. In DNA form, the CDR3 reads TGTGCCAGCAGCTTAGGAGCGGGTGGGCAGGGGGCCTATGGCTACACCTTC.

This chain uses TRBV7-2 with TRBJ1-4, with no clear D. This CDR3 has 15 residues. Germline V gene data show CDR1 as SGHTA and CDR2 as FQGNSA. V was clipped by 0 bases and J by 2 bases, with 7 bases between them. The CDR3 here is CASSLAGLTNEKLFF. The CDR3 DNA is TGTGCCAGCAGCTTAGCAGGGTTGACTAATGAAAAACTGTTTTTT.

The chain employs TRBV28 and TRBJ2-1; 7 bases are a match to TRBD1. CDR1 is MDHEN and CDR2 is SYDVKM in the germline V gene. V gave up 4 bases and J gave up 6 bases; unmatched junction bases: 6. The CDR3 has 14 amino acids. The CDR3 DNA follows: TGTGCCAGCAGTTCAATACAGGGGCGCAATGAGCAGTTCTTC. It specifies CASSSIQGRNEQFF.

The CDR3 nucleotides read TGTGCCAGCAGCTTATCCCGCCCGGGGGCGACGTCATACAATGAGCAGTTCTTC. This codes for CASSLSRPGATSYNEQFF. V and J are TRBV7-2 and TRBJ2-1; TRBD1 or TRBD2 may be the D gene (6 bases each). The CDR3 has 18 residues. The V gene's germline CDR1 is SGHTA and CDR2 FQGNSA. V was clipped by 2 bases and J by 4 bases, with 21 bases between them. Full variable domain (outside the CDR3, taken from reference TRBV7-2 and TRBJ2-1): GAGVSQSPSNKVTEKGKDVELRCDPISGHTALYWYRQSLGQGLEFLIYFQGNSAPDKSGLPSDRFSAERTGGSVSTLTIQRTQQEDSAVYLCASSLSRPGATSYNEQFFGPGTRLTVL.

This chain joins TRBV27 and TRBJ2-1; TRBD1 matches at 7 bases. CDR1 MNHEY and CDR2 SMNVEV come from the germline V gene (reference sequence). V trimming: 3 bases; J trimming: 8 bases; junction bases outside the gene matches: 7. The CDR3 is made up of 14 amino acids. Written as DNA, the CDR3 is TGTGCCAGCAGTTTGAGGGGGCTGGGGGATGAGCAGTTCTTC. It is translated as CASSLRGLGDEQFF.

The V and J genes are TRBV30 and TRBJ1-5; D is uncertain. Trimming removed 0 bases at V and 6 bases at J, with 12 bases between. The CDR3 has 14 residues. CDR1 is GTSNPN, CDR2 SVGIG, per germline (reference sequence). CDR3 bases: TGTGCCTGGAGTGTAGCTGGGTTCGGTCAGCCCCAGCATTTT. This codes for CAWSVAGFGQPQHF.

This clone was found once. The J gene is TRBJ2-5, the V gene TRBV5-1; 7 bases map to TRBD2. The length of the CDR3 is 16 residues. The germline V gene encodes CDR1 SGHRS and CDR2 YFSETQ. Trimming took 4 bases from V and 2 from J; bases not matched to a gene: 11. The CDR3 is CASSRGRERFQETQYF. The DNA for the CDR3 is TGCGCCAGCAGCCGGGGGAGGGAGAGGTTTCAAGAGACCCAGTACTTC.

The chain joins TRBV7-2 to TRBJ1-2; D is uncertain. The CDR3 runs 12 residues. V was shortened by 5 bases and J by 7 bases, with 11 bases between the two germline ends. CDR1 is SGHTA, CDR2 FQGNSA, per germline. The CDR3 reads CASSPSPSGYTF. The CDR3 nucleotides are TGTGCCAGCAGCCCATCCCCTAGTGGCTACACCTTC. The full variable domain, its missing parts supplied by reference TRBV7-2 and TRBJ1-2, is GAGVSQSPSNKVTEKGKDVELRCDPISGHTALYWYRQSLGQGLEFLIYFQGNSAPDKSGLPSDRFSAERTGGSVSTLTIQRTQQEDSAVYLCASSPSPSGYTFGSGTRLTVV.

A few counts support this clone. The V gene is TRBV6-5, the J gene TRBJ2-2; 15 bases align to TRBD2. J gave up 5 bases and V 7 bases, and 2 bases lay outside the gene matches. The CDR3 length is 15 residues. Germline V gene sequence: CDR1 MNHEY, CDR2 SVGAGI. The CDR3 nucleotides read TGTGCCAGCACCGGACTAGCGGGAGGGACCGGGGAGCTGTTTTTT. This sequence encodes CASTGLAGGTGELFF.

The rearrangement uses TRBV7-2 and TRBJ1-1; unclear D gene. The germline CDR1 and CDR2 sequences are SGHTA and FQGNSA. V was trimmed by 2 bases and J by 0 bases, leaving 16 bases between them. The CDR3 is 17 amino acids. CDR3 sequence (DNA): TGTGCCAGCAGCTTAAATCTCGTTGGCCCCATGAACACTGAAGCTTTCTTT. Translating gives CASSLNLVGPMNTEAFF.

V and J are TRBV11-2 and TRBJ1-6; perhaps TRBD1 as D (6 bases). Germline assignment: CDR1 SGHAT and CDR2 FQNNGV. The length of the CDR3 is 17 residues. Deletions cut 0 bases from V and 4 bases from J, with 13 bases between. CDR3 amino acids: CASSLEMGAQYNSPLHF. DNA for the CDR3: TGTGCCAGCAGCTTAGAAATGGGGGCGCAATATAATTCACCCCTCCACTTT.

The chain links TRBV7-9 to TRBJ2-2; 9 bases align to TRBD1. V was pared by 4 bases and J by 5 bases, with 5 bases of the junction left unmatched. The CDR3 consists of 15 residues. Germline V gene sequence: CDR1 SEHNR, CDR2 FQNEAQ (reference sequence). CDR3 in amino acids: CASSSQGARTGELFF. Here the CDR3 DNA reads TGTGCCAGCAGCTCACAGGGGGCGCGAACCGGGGAGCTGTTTTTT.

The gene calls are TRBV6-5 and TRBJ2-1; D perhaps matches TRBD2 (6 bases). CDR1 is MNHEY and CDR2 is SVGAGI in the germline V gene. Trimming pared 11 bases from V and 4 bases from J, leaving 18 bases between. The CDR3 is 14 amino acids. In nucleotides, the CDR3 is TGTGCCCCCATCGGGGGAGATCCTTACAATGAGCAGTTCTTC. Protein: CAPIGGDPYNEQFF.

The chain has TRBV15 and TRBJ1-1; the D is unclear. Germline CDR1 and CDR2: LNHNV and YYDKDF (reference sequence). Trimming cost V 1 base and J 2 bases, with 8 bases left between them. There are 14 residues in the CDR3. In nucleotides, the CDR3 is TGTGCCACCAGCAGAGGGAGGGCCAACACTGAAGCTTTCTTT. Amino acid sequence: CATSRGRANTEAFF.

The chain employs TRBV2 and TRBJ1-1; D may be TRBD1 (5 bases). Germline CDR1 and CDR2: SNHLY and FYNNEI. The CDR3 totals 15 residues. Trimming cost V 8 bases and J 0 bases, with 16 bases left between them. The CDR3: CASRGDGAVNTEAFF. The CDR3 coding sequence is TGTGCCAGCCGGGGGGATGGGGCCGTGAACACTGAAGCTTTCTTT.

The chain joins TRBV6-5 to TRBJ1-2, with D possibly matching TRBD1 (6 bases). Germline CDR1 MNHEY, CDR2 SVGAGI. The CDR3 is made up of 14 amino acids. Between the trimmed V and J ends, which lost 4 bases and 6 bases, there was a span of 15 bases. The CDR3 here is CASSFSTGAHGYTF. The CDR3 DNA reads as TGTGCCAGCAGTTTTTCGACAGGAGCTCATGGCTACACCTTC.

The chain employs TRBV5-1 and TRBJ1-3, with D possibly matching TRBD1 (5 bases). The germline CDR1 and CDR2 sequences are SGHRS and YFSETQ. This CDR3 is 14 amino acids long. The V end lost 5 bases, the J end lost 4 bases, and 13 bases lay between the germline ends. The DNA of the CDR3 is TGCGCCAGCAGACAAGGGGTGGCCGGAAACACCATATATTTT. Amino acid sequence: CASRQGVAGNTIYF.

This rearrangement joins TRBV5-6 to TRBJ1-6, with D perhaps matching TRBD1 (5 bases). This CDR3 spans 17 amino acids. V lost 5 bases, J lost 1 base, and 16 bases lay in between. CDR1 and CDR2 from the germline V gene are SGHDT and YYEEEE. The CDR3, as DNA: TGTGCCAGCAGTGACACAAAGAGGGGTTCCTATAATTCACCCCTCCACTTT. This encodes CASSDTKRGSYNSPLHF.

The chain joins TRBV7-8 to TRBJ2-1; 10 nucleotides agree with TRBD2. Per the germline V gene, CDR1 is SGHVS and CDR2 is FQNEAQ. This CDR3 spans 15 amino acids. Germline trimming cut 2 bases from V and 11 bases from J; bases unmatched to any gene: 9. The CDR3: CASSLPRASGSQQFF. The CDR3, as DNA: TGTGCCAGCAGCTTACCCCGGGCTAGCGGGAGTCAGCAGTTCTTC. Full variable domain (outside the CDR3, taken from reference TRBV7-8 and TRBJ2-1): GAGVSQSPRYKVAKRGQDVALRCDPISGHVSLFWYQQALGQGPEFLTYFQNEAQLDKSGLPSDRFFAERPEGSVSTLKIQRTQQEDSAVYLCASSLPRASGSQQFFGPGTRLTVL.

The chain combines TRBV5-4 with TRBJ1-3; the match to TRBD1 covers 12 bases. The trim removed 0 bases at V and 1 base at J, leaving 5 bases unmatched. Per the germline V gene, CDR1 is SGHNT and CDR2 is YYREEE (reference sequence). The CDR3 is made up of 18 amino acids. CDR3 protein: CASSLDGTGGRSGNTIYF. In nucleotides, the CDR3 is TGTGCCAGCAGCTTGGATGGGACAGGGGGCCGTTCTGGAAACACCATATATTTT. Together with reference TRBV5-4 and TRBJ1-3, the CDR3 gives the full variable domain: ETGVTQSPTHLIKTRGQQVTLRCSSQSGHNTVSWYQQALGQGPQFIFQYYREEENGRGNFPPRFSGLQFPNYSSELNVNALELDDSALYLCASSLDGTGGRSGNTIYFGEGSWLTVV.

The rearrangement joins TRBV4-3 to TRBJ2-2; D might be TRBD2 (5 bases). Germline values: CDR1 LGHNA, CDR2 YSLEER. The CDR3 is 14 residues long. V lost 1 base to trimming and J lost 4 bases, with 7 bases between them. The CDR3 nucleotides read TGCGCCAGCAGCCAAGGGCGGGTCACCGGGGAGCTGTTTTTT. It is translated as CASSQGRVTGELFF.

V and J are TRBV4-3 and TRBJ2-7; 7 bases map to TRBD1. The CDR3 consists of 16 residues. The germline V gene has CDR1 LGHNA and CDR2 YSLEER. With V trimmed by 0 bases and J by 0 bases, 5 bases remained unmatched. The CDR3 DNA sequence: TGCGCCAGCAGCCAAGATAGAACAGGGGACTCCTACGAGCAGTACTTC. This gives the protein CASSQDRTGDSYEQYF.

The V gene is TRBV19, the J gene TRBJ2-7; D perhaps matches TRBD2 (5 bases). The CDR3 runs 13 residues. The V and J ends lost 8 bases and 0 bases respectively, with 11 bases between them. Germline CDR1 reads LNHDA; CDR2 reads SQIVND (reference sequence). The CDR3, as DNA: TGTGCCAGTGGGCCGGGATCCTCCTACGAGCAGTACTTC. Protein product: CASGPGSSYEQYF.

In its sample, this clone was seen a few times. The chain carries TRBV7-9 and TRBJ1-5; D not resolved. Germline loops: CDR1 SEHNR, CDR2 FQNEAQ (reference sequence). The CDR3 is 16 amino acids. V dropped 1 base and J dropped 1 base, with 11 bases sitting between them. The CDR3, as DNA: TGTGCCAGCAGCTTAGGGAGTGTTACAAGCAATCAGCCCCAGCATTTT. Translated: CASSLGSVTSNQPQHF. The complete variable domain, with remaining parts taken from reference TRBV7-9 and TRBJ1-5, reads DTGVSQNPRHKITKRGQNVTFRCDPISEHNRLYWYRQTLGQGPEFLTYFQNEAQLEKSRLLSDRFSAERPKGSFSTLEIQRTEQGDSAMYLCASSLGSVTSNQPQHFGDGTRLSIL.